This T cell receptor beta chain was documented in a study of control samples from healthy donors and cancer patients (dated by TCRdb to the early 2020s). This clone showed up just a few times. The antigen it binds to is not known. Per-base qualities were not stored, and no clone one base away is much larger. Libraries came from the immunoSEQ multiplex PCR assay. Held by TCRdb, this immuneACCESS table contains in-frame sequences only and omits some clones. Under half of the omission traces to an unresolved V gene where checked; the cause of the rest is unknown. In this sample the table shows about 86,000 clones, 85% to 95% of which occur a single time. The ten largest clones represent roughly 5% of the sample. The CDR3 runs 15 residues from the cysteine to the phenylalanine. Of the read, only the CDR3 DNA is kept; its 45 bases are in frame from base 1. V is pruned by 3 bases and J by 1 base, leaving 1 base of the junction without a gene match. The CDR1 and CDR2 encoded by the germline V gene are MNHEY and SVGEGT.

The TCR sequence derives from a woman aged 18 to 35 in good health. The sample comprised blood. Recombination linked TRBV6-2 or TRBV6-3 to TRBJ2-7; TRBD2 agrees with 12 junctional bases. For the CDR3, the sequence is CASSYGLAGSYEQYF. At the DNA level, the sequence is TGTGCCAGCAGTTATGGACTAGCGGGGTCCTACGAGCAGTACTTC.